The 19 T cell receptor beta chains below all came from one sample that was sequenced in a study of cytomegalovirus exposure and HLA in healthy donors. Clones were sequenced by immunoSEQ multiplex PCR, and TCRdb holds only the in-frame ones, with some missing. The data contain approximately 300,000 clones, about nine tenths of them singletons. Sequencing was carried out using PBMCs. These receptors were obtained from a woman aged 18-29 years in good health and CMV-seronegative.

V gene TRBV2 combines with J gene TRBJ2-7; 8 bases align to TRBD2. V shed 2 bases, J shed 2 bases, and the junction held 5 bases outside the gene matches. CDR1 SNHLY and CDR2 FYNNEI come from the germline V gene. This CDR3 has 15 residues. CDR3 in DNA: TGTGCCAGCAGTGAAACGGGGACTAGAACCTACGAGCAGTACTTC. It codes for CASSETGTRTYEQYF.

The gene calls are TRBV19 and TRBJ1-5; 8 bases match TRBD1. This CDR3 spans 15 amino acids. Trimming cost V 7 bases and J 4 bases; bases outside gene matches: 9. Germline lookup yields CDR1 LNHDA and CDR2 SQIVND (reference sequence). The CDR3, as DNA: TGTGCCAGTACCAATCAGGGGGCGCCTAATCAGCCCCAGCATTTT. Amino acid sequence: CASTNQGAPNQPQHF. The full variable domain, with the rest looked up from reference TRBV19 and TRBJ1-5, is DGGITQSPKYLFRKEGQNVTLSCEQNLNHDAMYWYRQDPGQGLRLIYYSQIVNDFQKGDIAEGYSVSREKKESFPLTVTSAQKNPTAFYLCASTNQGAPNQPQHFGDGTRLSIL.

V gene TRBV18 combines with J gene TRBJ2-7; D might be TRBD1 (5 bases). The germline CDR1 and CDR2 sequences are KGHSH and LQKENI. Between the trimmed V and J ends, which lost 4 bases and 0 bases, there was a span of 10 bases. CDR3 length equals 14 residues. The CDR3 here is CASSHPTVSYEQYF. DNA of the CDR3: TGTGCCAGCTCACACCCGACAGTCTCCTACGAGCAGTACTTC. The variable domain in full, with the rest retrieved from reference TRBV18 and TRBJ2-7, is NAGVMQNPRHLVRRRGQEARLRCSPMKGHSHVYWYRQLPEEGLKFMVYLQKENIIDESGMPKERFSAEFPKEGPSILRIQQVVRGDSAAYFCASSHPTVSYEQYFGPGTRLTVT.

The rearrangement joins TRBV6-5 to TRBJ2-2; 8 bases agree with TRBD1. The CDR3 consists of 14 residues. The germline V gene encodes CDR1 MNHEY and CDR2 SVGAGI. The V segment lost 7 bases and the J segment 4 bases; nucleotides outside the gene matches: 5. The CDR3 protein is CASKGQEGTGELFF. The CDR3 DNA sequence: TGTGCCAGCAAGGGACAGGAGGGCACCGGGGAGCTGTTTTTT.

This clone was observed once. V and J are TRBV19 and TRBJ2-1; 9 bases agree with TRBD2. The germline V gene encodes CDR1 LNHDA and CDR2 SQIVND (reference sequence). The CDR3 is 16 amino acids. Germline trimming cut 3 bases from V and 4 bases from J; bases unmatched to any gene: 7. In DNA, the CDR3 is TGTGCCAGTAGTATCCCATCACTAGCGGGTTACAATGAGCAGTTCTTC. Translated, it gives CASSIPSLAGYNEQFF.

The sample holds one count of this clone. V is TRBV5-8 and J is TRBJ2-7; D is unresolved. The CDR3 is 12 amino acids. Looked up from germline, CDR1 is SGHTS and CDR2 is YDEGEE. The germline V and J ends were trimmed by 1 base and 2 bases, with 4 bases remaining between them. CDR3 region: CASSLNTYEQYF. The CDR3 coding sequence is TGTGCCAGCAGCTTGAACACCTACGAGCAGTACTTC.

As for this clone: The same CDR3 also results from other DNA sequences found in this sample. The chain recombines TRBV9 with TRBJ2-3; 9 nucleotides agree with TRBD2. Germline CDR1 reads SGDLS; CDR2 reads YYNGEE. J lost 2 bases, V lost 1 base, and 2 bases had no gene match. The CDR3 length is 15 residues. The CDR3 loop is CASSVLAGTTDTQYF. In DNA form, the CDR3 reads TGTGCCAGCAGCGTACTAGCGGGGACCACAGATACGCAGTATTTT.

The chain has TRBV5-1 and TRBJ2-5; 7 bases are shared with TRBD1. The CDR3 covers 18 residues. The ends lost 0 bases at V and 0 bases at J; junction bases unmatched: 11. CDR1 is SGHRS and CDR2 is YFSETQ in the germline V gene. CDR3 nucleotide sequence: TGCGCCAGCAGCTTGGGCCGACAGGGCTCCCTATACCAAGAGACCCAGTACTTC. Translating gives CASSLGRQGSLYQETQYF. The entire variable domain, with the rest obtained from reference TRBV5-1 and TRBJ2-5, is as follows: KAGVTQTPRYLIKTRGQQVTLSCSPISGHRSVSWYQQTPGQGLQFLFEYFSETQRNKGNFPGRFSGRQFSNSRSEMNVSTLELGDSALYLCASSLGRQGSLYQETQYFGPGTRLLVL.

The table lists this clone with a few counts. The chain uses TRBV4-3 and TRBJ2-6, with D possibly matching TRBD2 (5 bases). This CDR3 region has 18 residues. Germline V gives CDR1 LGHNA, CDR2 YSLEER. The V gene lost 1 base and the J gene lost 0 bases, with 13 bases spanning the gap. This chain's CDR3 is CASSQGLRGLSGANVLTF. The CDR3, as DNA: TGCGCCAGCAGCCAAGGCTTGCGAGGACTCTCTGGGGCCAACGTCCTGACTTTC.

This clone was counted between two and nine times. The rearrangement uses TRBV30 and TRBJ1-2; the D gene is possibly TRBD1 (5 bases). Trimming took off 0 bases at V and 8 bases at J, with 13 bases between the two ends. There are 13 residues in the CDR3. Germline CDR1 and CDR2: GTSNPN and SVGIG (reference sequence). The CDR3 coding sequence is TGTGCCTGGAGTGTTACGGCAGGGCTCGGCTACACCTTC. It specifies CAWSVTAGLGYTF.

This chain uses TRBV2 with TRBJ2-7, with 11 bases lining up with TRBD2. The V segment lost 10 bases and the J segment 3 bases; nucleotides outside the gene matches: 5. Germline CDR1 and CDR2: SNHLY and FYNNEI. This CDR3 has 13 residues. CDR3 amino acids: CATSGTSGYEQYF. The CDR3, as DNA: TGTGCCACATCCGGGACTAGCGGCTACGAGCAGTACTTC.

V and J are TRBV6-1 and TRBJ2-3; D perhaps matches TRBD2 (6 bases). The CDR3 loop spans 16 amino acids. Per germline, CDR1 MNHNS and CDR2 SASEGT. Trimming took 6 bases from V and 3 from J, leaving 19 bases between them. DNA of the CDR3: TGTGCCAGCAGCGAAATAAGCGGGCCCAGAACAGATACGCAGTATTTT. Its protein is CASSEISGPRTDTQYF.

V gene TRBV9 combines with J gene TRBJ2-1, with a possible D match to TRBD2 (6 bases). There are 16 residues in the CDR3. Germline V gene sequence: CDR1 SGDLS, CDR2 YYNGEE. Trimming left V 1 base short and J 4 bases short, with 15 bases between. The CDR3 is CASSVMGSGPYNEQFF. In DNA, the CDR3 is TGTGCCAGCAGCGTAATGGGGAGCGGGCCTTACAATGAGCAGTTCTTC.

The rearrangement links TRBV2 to TRBJ2-2, with a weak D call TRBD2 (5 bases). Trimming took 7 bases from V and 6 from J, leaving 9 bases between them. The V gene's germline CDR1 is SNHLY and CDR2 FYNNEI. The CDR3 totals 12 residues. In nucleotides, the CDR3 is TGTGCCAGCACGTGGACTTCCGGGGAGCTGTTTTTT. It translates to CASTWTSGELFF. The whole variable domain, filled in from reference TRBV2 and TRBJ2-2, reads EPEVTQTPSHQVTQMGQEVILRCVPISNHLYFYWYRQILGQKVEFLVSFYNNEISEKSEIFDDQFSVERPDGSNFTLKIRSTKLEDSAMYFCASTWTSGELFFGEGSRLTVL.

J is TRBJ2-7 and V is TRBV4-1; 8 bases match TRBD2. V lost 3 bases, J lost 7 bases, and 11 bases stayed unmatched. This CDR3 contains 15 residues. Germline assignment: CDR1 MGHRA and CDR2 YSYEKL. The CDR3 coding sequence is TGCGCCAGCAGCCAGACAATAGCGGGACCTAGGGAGCAGTACTTC. Protein product: CASSQTIAGPREQYF.

This chain joins TRBV28 and TRBJ2-7; a weak D match, TRBD2 (5 bases). Trimming pared 6 bases from V and 1 base from J, leaving 13 bases between. The CDR3 extends over 14 amino acids. CDR1 is MDHEN, CDR2 SYDVKM, per germline. Here the CDR3 reads CASSPGSTSYEQYF. The CDR3, as DNA: TGTGCCAGCAGCCCGGGATCCACGTCCTACGAGCAGTACTTC.

The chain uses TRBV7-2 and TRBJ2-7; 13 bases fit TRBD2. V was pared by 10 bases and J by 2 bases, with 5 bases of the junction left unmatched. The CDR3 contains 14 residues. From germline, CDR1 is SGHTA and CDR2 FQGNSA. This chain's CDR3 is CAISGLAGPYEQYF. CDR3 bases: TGTGCCATCTCGGGACTAGCGGGGCCCTACGAGCAGTACTTC.

The chain employs TRBV4-2 and TRBJ1-2; TRBD1 aligns across 7 bases. The CDR3 runs 15 residues. The J segment lost 3 bases and the V segment lost 1 base, leaving 5 bases of the junction unmatched. In germline, CDR1 is LGHNA, CDR2 YNFKEQ. CDR3 bases: TGTGCCAGCAGCCAAGCCAGGGGGTCCTACTATGGCTACACCTTC. Its translation is CASSQARGSYYGYTF.

V is TRBV28 and J is TRBJ2-7, with 14 positions matching TRBD2. The CDR3 extends over 20 amino acids. V was clipped by 3 bases and J by 1 base; unmatched bases: 14. Germline V gene sequence: CDR1 MDHEN, CDR2 SYDVKM. The CDR3 is CASSLHLQGLAGVQSYEQYF. The CDR3 DNA is TGTGCCAGCAGTTTGCACCTCCAGGGACTAGCGGGAGTTCAGTCCTACGAGCAGTACTTC.